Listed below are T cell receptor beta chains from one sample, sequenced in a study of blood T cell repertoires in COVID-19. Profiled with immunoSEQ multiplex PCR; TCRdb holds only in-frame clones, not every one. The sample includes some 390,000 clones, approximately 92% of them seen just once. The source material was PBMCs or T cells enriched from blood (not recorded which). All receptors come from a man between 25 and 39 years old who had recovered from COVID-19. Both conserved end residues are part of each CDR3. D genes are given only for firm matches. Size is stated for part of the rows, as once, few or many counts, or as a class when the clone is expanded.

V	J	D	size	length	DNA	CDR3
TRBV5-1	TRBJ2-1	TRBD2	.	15	TGCGCCAGCAGCCTAGGGACTAGCGGGAATTATGAGCAGTTCTTC	CASSLGTSGNYEQFF
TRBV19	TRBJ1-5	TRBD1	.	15	TGTGCCAGCCGGACAGGGGCCTTGGAGGATCAGCCCCAGCATTTT	CASRTGALEDQPQHF
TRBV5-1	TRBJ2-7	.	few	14	TGCGCCAGCAGCTTCAGCGGGTCCTCCTACGAGCAGTACTTC	CASSFSGSSYEQYF
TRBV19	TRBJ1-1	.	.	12	TGTGCCAGTAGTGAGACAGTTACTGAAGCTTTCTTT	CASSETVTEAFF
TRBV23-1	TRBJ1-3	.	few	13	TGCGCCAGCAGTCGCCACAGGAAAAACACCATATATTTT	CASSRHRKNTIYF
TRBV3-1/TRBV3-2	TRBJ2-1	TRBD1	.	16	TGTGCCAGCAGCCAACTAACCGGGACAGGCGGGAATGAGCAGTTCTTC	CASSQLTGTGGNEQFF
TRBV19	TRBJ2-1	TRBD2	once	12	TGTGCCAGTAACAAGCGGGAGGATGAGCAGTTCTTC	CASNKREDEQFF
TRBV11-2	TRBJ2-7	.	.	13	TGTGCCAGCAGCTTAGGTATTTCCTACGAGCAGTACTTC	CASSLGISYEQYF
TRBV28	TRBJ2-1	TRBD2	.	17	TGTGCCAGCAGCCAAAGGACTAGCGGGAGACCCTACAATGAGCAGTTCTTC	CASSQRTSGRPYNEQFF
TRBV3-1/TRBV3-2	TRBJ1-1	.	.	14	TGTGCCAGCAGCCAAGATTCGTTGAACACTGAAGCTTTCTTT	CASSQDSLNTEAFF
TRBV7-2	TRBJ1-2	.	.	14	TGTGCCAGCAGCTTAGGTCGCAGCCCCCGGGGTTACACCTTC	CASSLGRSPRGYTF
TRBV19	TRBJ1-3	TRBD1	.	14	TGTGCCGGCGGACAGGGATCTGCTGGAAACACCATATATTTT	CAGGQGSAGNTIYF
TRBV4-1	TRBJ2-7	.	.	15	TGCGCCAGCAGCCAAGTAGCGTCCTTCTCCTACGAGCAGTACTTC	CASSQVASFSYEQYF
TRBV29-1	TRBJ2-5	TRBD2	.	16	TGCAGCGTCCGGGGACTAGCGGGAGTAGGGCAAGAGACCCAGTACTTC	CSVRGLAGVGQETQYF
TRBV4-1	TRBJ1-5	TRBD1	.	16	TGCGCCAGCAGCCAAGGACAGGGGATACTCAATCAGCCCCAGCATTTT	CASSQGQGILNQPQHF
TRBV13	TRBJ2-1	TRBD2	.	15	TGTGCCAGCAGGGACACTAGCGGGAGGGACTCTGAGCAGTTCTTC	CASRDTSGRDSEQFF
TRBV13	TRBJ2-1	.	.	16	TGTGCCAGCAGCCCGCCCGGGGGAGGCTCCTACAATGAGCAGTTCTTC	CASSPPGGGSYNEQFF
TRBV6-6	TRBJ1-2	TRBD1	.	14	TGTGCCAGCACCAGACAGGGAGTTGACTATGGCTACACCTTC	CASTRQGVDYGYTF
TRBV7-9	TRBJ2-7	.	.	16	TGTGCCAGCAGCTCCCCGATACAGGGAAGACCCTACGAGCAGTACTTC	CASSSPIQGRPYEQYF
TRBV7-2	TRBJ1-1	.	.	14	TGTGCCAGCAGCTCCCAGTACGGAGTGTCTGAAGCTTTCTTT	CASSSQYGVSEAFF
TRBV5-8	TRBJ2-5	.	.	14	TGTGCCAGCAGACGGACAGCGCTACAAGAGACCCAGTACTTC	CASRRTALQETQYF
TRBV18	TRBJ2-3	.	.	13	TGTGCCAGCTCACCGCGCCCCACAGATACGCAGTATTTT	CASSPRPTDTQYF
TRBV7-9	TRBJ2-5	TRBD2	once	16	TGTGCCAGCAGGCCTGGGGCTAGCGGGACTCAAGAGACCCAGTACTTC	CASRPGASGTQETQYF
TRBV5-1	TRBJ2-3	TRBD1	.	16	TGCGCCAGCAGCATAGACAGGGGGCTCGGCACAGATACGCAGTATTTT	CASSIDRGLGTDTQYF
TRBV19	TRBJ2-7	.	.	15	TGTGCCAGTAGTACTTTGGGGGGGACATCCTACGAGCAGTACTTC	CASSTLGGTSYEQYF
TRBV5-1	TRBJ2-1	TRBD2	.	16	TGCGCCAGCAGCTTGGCCGGCGGGAGCCACTCCAATGAGCAGTTCTTC	CASSLAGGSHSNEQFF
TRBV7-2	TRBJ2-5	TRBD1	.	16	TGTGCCAGCAGCTTAATGGGACAGGGACGTCAAGAGACCCAGTACTTC	CASSLMGQGRQETQYF
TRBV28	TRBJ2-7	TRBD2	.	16	TGTGCCAGCAGTACAACGACTAGCGGGAGGGAATACGAGCAGTACTTC	CASSTTTSGREYEQYF
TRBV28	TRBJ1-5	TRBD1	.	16	TGTGCCAGCAGTTTACTAACAGGGGGACCAAATCAGCCCCAGCATTTT	CASSLLTGGPNQPQHF
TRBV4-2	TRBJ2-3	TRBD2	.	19	TGTGCCAGCAGCCAAGTAGCTAGCGGGATAGGGGTGAGCACAGATACGCAGTATTTT	CASSQVASGIGVSTDTQYF
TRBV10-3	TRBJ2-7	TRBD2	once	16	TGTGCCATCAGTGAGGCTAGCGGGAAGAGCTCCTACGAGCAGTACTTC	CAISEASGKSSYEQYF
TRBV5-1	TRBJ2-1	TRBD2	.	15	TGCGCCAGCAGCTTGGGAGCGGGAGGTCGAGTTGAGCAGTTCTTC	CASSLGAGGRVEQFF
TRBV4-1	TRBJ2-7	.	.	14	TGCGCCAGCAGCCAGGTTAGCAACTCCTACGAGCAGTACTTC	CASSQVSNSYEQYF
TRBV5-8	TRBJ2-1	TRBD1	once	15	TGTGCCAGCAGCCTGGACAGGGGGCCTTCGGGGGAGCAGTTCTTC	CASSLDRGPSGEQFF
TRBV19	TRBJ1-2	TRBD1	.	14	TGTGCCGTTGAACCGGGACAGGGGGTTCATGGCTACACCTTC	CAVEPGQGVHGYTF
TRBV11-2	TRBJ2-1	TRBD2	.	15	TGTGCCAGCAGCTTAGGGGGGACTAGCACCGATGAGCAGTTCTTC	CASSLGGTSTDEQFF
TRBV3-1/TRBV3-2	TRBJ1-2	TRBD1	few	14	TGTGCCAGCAGCCAGGCCACAGGGGGCCGGGGCTACACCTTC	CASSQATGGRGYTF
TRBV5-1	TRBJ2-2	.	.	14	TGCGCCAGCAGCTTTTCTCTTAACACCGGGGAGCTGTTTTTT	CASSFSLNTGELFF
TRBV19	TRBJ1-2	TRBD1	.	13	TGTGCCAGTAGTTCGAGGACAGGGAACGGCTACACCTTC	CASSSRTGNGYTF
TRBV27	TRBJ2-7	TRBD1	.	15	TGTGCCAGCAGTTTAAAGGGACAGGGCTCCTACGAGCAGTACTTC	CASSLKGQGSYEQYF
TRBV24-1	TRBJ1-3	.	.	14	TGTGCCACCAGTGAGGCAGGGGCTGGAAACACCATATATTTT	CATSEAGAGNTIYF
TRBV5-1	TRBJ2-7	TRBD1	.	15	TGCGCCAGCAGTTCCGGGACAGGGATCGCCAGGGAGCAGTACTTC	CASSSGTGIAREQYF
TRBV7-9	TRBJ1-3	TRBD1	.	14	TGTGCCAGCAGCTCCGGGACAGACCGAAACACCATATATTTT	CASSSGTDRNTIYF
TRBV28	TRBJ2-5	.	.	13	TGTGCCAGCAGTTTAGCTAGTCTGGAGACCCAGTACTTC	CASSLASLETQYF
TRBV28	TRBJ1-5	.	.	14	TGTGCCAGCAGTCTTCAGGGATATGAGCGGCCCCAGCATTTT	CASSLQGYERPQHF
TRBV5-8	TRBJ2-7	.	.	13	TGTGCCAGCAGCTACCGACTAGCCTACGAGCAGTACTTC	CASSYRLAYEQYF